The rows below give T cell receptor beta chains drawn from one sample of a study of blood T cell repertoires in COVID-19. Method: immunoSEQ multiplex PCR; TCRdb's copy keeps in-frame clones and lacks some. This table holds about 46,000 clones, 80% to 90% found once. The source material was peripheral blood. Receptors were obtained from a woman at least 80 years old with acute or convalescent COVID-19. CDR3s include the opening cysteine and the closing phenylalanine or tryptophan. D genes are given only for firm matches. Not every row has a clone size; where given, it reads once, few, many or a size class.

abundance: .
d_gene: .
j_gene: TRBJ1-2
v_gene: TRBV27
CDR3nt: TGTGCCAGCAGTTCCAGCGCAGGGAATAACTATGGCTACACCTTC
CDR3aa: CASSSSAGNNYGYTF

abundance: .
d_gene: .
j_gene: TRBJ2-1
v_gene: TRBV6-6
CDR3nt: TGTGCCAGCAGCTGGACAGAGACCGGCTCCTACAATGAGCAGTTCTTC
CDR3aa: CASSWTETGSYNEQFF

abundance: .
d_gene: TRBD1
j_gene: TRBJ1-2
v_gene: TRBV28
CDR3nt: TGTGCCAGCAGTTCGGGACAGCAGATGAGCTACACCTTC
CDR3aa: CASSSGQQMSYTF

abundance: .
d_gene: TRBD1
j_gene: TRBJ2-7
v_gene: TRBV30
CDR3nt: TGTGCCTGGAGTGAGACGCCGGGACAGGGGGTTTACGAGCAGTACTTC
CDR3aa: CAWSETPGQGVYEQYF

abundance: .
d_gene: TRBD1
j_gene: TRBJ1-5
v_gene: TRBV5-1
CDR3nt: TGCGCCAGCAGCTTGACGACAGGGGGCAATCAGCCCCAGCATTTT
CDR3aa: CASSLTTGGNQPQHF

abundance: .
d_gene: .
j_gene: TRBJ1-1
v_gene: TRBV2
CDR3nt: TGTGCCAGCAGTGAGTCACAGGGTTGGAACACTGAAGCTTTCTTT
CDR3aa: CASSESQGWNTEAFF

abundance: .
d_gene: .
j_gene: TRBJ1-1
v_gene: TRBV2
CDR3nt: TGTGCCAGCAGTGCTCAGGGTTACACTGAAGCTTTCTTT
CDR3aa: CASSAQGYTEAFF

abundance: .
d_gene: TRBD2
j_gene: TRBJ2-7
v_gene: TRBV25-1
CDR3nt: TGTGCCAGCAGTGAATTCGGTCCTAGCGGTAAGACCTACGAGCAGTACTTC
CDR3aa: CASSEFGPSGKTYEQYF

abundance: .
d_gene: .
j_gene: TRBJ1-3
v_gene: TRBV7-8
CDR3nt: TGTGCCAGCAGCCCCCAAGGCCGTGCAGGGTCCGGAAACACCATATATTTT
CDR3aa: CASSPQGRAGSGNTIYF

abundance: few
d_gene: .
j_gene: TRBJ1-2
v_gene: TRBV5-6
CDR3nt: TGTGCCAGCAGCTCGACACCCACAGCCGGCTACACCTTC
CDR3aa: CASSSTPTAGYTF

abundance: .
d_gene: .
j_gene: TRBJ1-5
v_gene: TRBV7-9
CDR3nt: TGTGCCAGCAGCTTTGACAGTAATCAGCCCCAGCATTTT
CDR3aa: CASSFDSNQPQHF

abundance: .
d_gene: .
j_gene: TRBJ1-3
v_gene: TRBV6-6
CDR3nt: TGTGCCACACAACAGGGCAACTCTGGAAACACCATATATTTT
CDR3aa: CATQQGNSGNTIYF

abundance: .
d_gene: TRBD2
j_gene: TRBJ2-7
v_gene: TRBV5-1
CDR3nt: TGCGCCAGCAGCTACGGGACTAGCGGGGGGTCCTACGAGCAGTACTTC
CDR3aa: CASSYGTSGGSYEQYF

abundance: .
d_gene: .
j_gene: TRBJ1-2
v_gene: TRBV6-5
CDR3nt: TGTGCCAGCACCGCTACCCATACAGGGCCCTATGGCTACACCTTC
CDR3aa: CASTATHTGPYGYTF

abundance: once
d_gene: .
j_gene: TRBJ1-6
v_gene: TRBV5-1
CDR3nt: TGCGCCAGCAGCATCGACAGATATAATTCACCCCTCCACTTT
CDR3aa: CASSIDRYNSPLHF

abundance: .
d_gene: TRBD1
j_gene: TRBJ1-5
v_gene: TRBV30
CDR3nt: TGTGCCTGGAGGGGACAGGGGGATCAGCCCCAGCATTTT
CDR3aa: CAWRGQGDQPQHF

abundance: once
d_gene: TRBD1
j_gene: TRBJ1-2
v_gene: TRBV30
CDR3nt: TGTGCCTGGATTTCAGGGGGTGGAAACTATGGCTACACCTTC
CDR3aa: CAWISGGGNYGYTF

abundance: .
d_gene: .
j_gene: TRBJ1-2
v_gene: TRBV5-4
CDR3nt: TGTGCCAGCAGCCCCCAGGGAGGAGGCTATGGCTACACCTTC
CDR3aa: CASSPQGGGYGYTF

abundance: .
d_gene: TRBD1
j_gene: TRBJ2-2
v_gene: TRBV7-3
CDR3nt: TGTGCCAGCAGTTTGGACAGGGGATCAACCGGGGAGCTGTTTTTT
CDR3aa: CASSLDRGSTGELFF

abundance: .
d_gene: .
j_gene: TRBJ1-3
v_gene: TRBV3-1/TRBV3-2
CDR3nt: TGTGCCAGCAGCAGCCTTCCCAACCCGGGAAACACCATATATTTT
CDR3aa: CASSSLPNPGNTIYF

abundance: once
d_gene: TRBD1
j_gene: TRBJ1-1
v_gene: TRBV2
CDR3nt: TGTGCCAGCAGTCCAGGGGGTTCCACTGAAGCTTTCTTT
CDR3aa: CASSPGGSTEAFF

abundance: .
d_gene: .
j_gene: TRBJ1-1
v_gene: TRBV29-1
CDR3nt: TGCAGCGCTGGGGGGGGGAACACTGAAGCTTTCTTT
CDR3aa: CSAGGGNTEAFF

abundance: .
d_gene: TRBD1
j_gene: TRBJ1-2
v_gene: TRBV7-8
CDR3nt: TGTGCCAGCTCCCCACGGCAGGGGGCTTTAAATGGCTACACCTTC
CDR3aa: CASSPRQGALNGYTF

abundance: .
d_gene: .
j_gene: TRBJ2-3
v_gene: TRBV6-6
CDR3nt: TGTGCCAGCAGTTACGGAGCGGCTAGCACAGATACGCAGTATTTT
CDR3aa: CASSYGAASTDTQYF

abundance: .
d_gene: TRBD1
j_gene: TRBJ1-2
v_gene: TRBV5-5
CDR3nt: TGTGCCAGCAGCTTTACGACAGGGCCTTACTATGGCTACACCTTC
CDR3aa: CASSFTTGPYYGYTF

abundance: .
d_gene: .
j_gene: TRBJ1-3
v_gene: TRBV18
CDR3nt: TGTGCCAGCTCACCACCAGCCCAAATCGGAAACACCATATATTTT
CDR3aa: CASSPPAQIGNTIYF

abundance: .
d_gene: TRBD1
j_gene: TRBJ1-6
v_gene: TRBV7-9
CDR3nt: TGTGCCAGCAGCTTAGCTGGACAGGGCTACAATTCACCCCTCCACTTT
CDR3aa: CASSLAGQGYNSPLHF

abundance: .
d_gene: TRBD1
j_gene: TRBJ1-5
v_gene: TRBV10-3
CDR3nt: TGTGCCATCAGTCCACAGGGGGCGGGACAGCCCCAGCATTTT
CDR3aa: CAISPQGAGQPQHF

abundance: .
d_gene: TRBD2
j_gene: TRBJ2-1
v_gene: TRBV4-2
CDR3nt: TGTGCCAGCAGTCCGGGACTAGCGGATTACAATGAGCAGTTCTTC
CDR3aa: CASSPGLADYNEQFF

abundance: .
d_gene: TRBD2
j_gene: TRBJ2-3
v_gene: TRBV4-1
CDR3nt: TGCGCCAGCAGCGGACAAAGGGGCGGGGGTTTTACAGATACGCAGTATTTT
CDR3aa: CASSGQRGGGFTDTQYF

abundance: .
d_gene: .
j_gene: TRBJ2-7
v_gene: TRBV7-9
CDR3nt: TGTGCCAGCAGCCTCCTGGCAGCGGGTGATAGCTCCTACGAGCAGTACTTC
CDR3aa: CASSLLAAGDSSYEQYF

abundance: .
d_gene: .
j_gene: TRBJ2-1
v_gene: TRBV11-2
CDR3nt: TGTGCCAGCAGCTTAGGTCAGGGGAATGAGGATGAGCAGTTCTTC
CDR3aa: CASSLGQGNEDEQFF

abundance: .
d_gene: TRBD1
j_gene: TRBJ1-5
v_gene: TRBV27
CDR3nt: TGTGCCAGCAGTTTAGGACAGGGGGTGAGTCAGCCCCAGCATTTT
CDR3aa: CASSLGQGVSQPQHF

abundance: .
d_gene: .
j_gene: TRBJ1-2
v_gene: TRBV7-9
CDR3nt: TGTGCCAGCCGGTTCGCGGGGGGGTATGGCTACACCTTC
CDR3aa: CASRFAGGYGYTF

abundance: .
d_gene: .
j_gene: TRBJ2-2
v_gene: TRBV18
CDR3nt: TGTGCCAGCTCACCACGTCCGGGGGCGAACACCGGGGAGCTGTTTTTT
CDR3aa: CASSPRPGANTGELFF

abundance: .
d_gene: TRBD1
j_gene: TRBJ2-7
v_gene: TRBV30
CDR3nt: TGTGCCTGGATTGACAGGGCGGGCTACGAGCAGTACTTC
CDR3aa: CAWIDRAGYEQYF

abundance: .
d_gene: .
j_gene: TRBJ1-5
v_gene: TRBV3-1/TRBV3-2
CDR3nt: TGTGCCAGCAGCCATCAGGGTCATCAACAGCCCCAGCATTTT
CDR3aa: CASSHQGHQQPQHF

abundance: .
d_gene: .
j_gene: TRBJ1-5
v_gene: TRBV5-4
CDR3nt: TGTGCCAGCAGCCCGGACAGCAGACCCAATCAGCCCCAGCATTTT
CDR3aa: CASSPDSRPNQPQHF

abundance: once
d_gene: TRBD1
j_gene: TRBJ2-1
v_gene: TRBV5-1
CDR3nt: TGCGCCAGCAGCTTGGGGACAGGGGGAGCCGGTAAGCAGTTCTTC
CDR3aa: CASSLGTGGAGKQFF

abundance: .
d_gene: .
j_gene: TRBJ1-5
v_gene: TRBV6-5
CDR3nt: TGTGCCAGCGTCCGGGGAGGGTCCGATCAGCCCCAGCATTTT
CDR3aa: CASVRGGSDQPQHF

abundance: .
d_gene: TRBD1
j_gene: TRBJ2-1
v_gene: TRBV5-1
CDR3nt: TGCGCCAGCAGCTTGGGGGACAGGGTCAATGAGCAGTTCTTC
CDR3aa: CASSLGDRVNEQFF

abundance: .
d_gene: .
j_gene: TRBJ2-3
v_gene: TRBV19
CDR3nt: TGTGCCAGCCGCCGCGGGACGGCGAGCACAGATACGCAGTATTTT
CDR3aa: CASRRGTASTDTQYF

abundance: .
d_gene: TRBD1
j_gene: TRBJ1-1
v_gene: TRBV7-9
CDR3nt: TGTGCCAGCAGCTCCGGGACAGGGTTAGAAGCTTTCTTT
CDR3aa: CASSSGTGLEAFF

abundance: .
d_gene: TRBD1
j_gene: TRBJ1-2
v_gene: TRBV7-9
CDR3nt: TGTGCCAGCAGCACAGGGGATTTTAACTATGGCTACACCTTC
CDR3aa: CASSTGDFNYGYTF